This T cell receptor beta chain comes out of a study of T cells after yellow fever vaccination. CDR1 LGHNA and CDR2 YNFKEQ come from the germline V gene. This CDR3 is built from 14 residues. V shed 0 bases and J shed 0 bases, with 6 bases lying between them. Regarding this clonotype: No antigen is known for it.

The study's findings and limits: Most primary-vaccination clones reappeared after the booster (approximately 97% CD4, around 88% CD8).

TCRdb itself ran the 5' RACE reads through MiXCR, one entry per CDR3 protein. The data hold over 300,000 distinct CDR3 sequences, with around 6.8% observed a single time. The V and J genes are TRBV4-2 and TRBJ2-7; the D is unclear. The sequences come from PBMCs, collected around 45 days after the first yellow fever vaccination. The source is a man aged 18 to 30 who received the YFV17D yellow fever vaccine. The CDR3 loop is CASSQEWDSYEQYF. CDR3 nucleotide sequence: TGTGCCAGCAGCCAAGAGTGGGACTCCTACGAGCAGTACTTC.